This entry lists 20 T cell receptor beta chains sequenced from one sample in a study of cytomegalovirus exposure and HLA in healthy donors. The PCR ran on 60 Vbeta and 13 Jbeta primers. This table comes from immunoSEQ multiplex PCR, and its TCRdb copy is limited to in-frame clones, with some not included. In the table there are 110,000 or so clones, roughly two thirds of which are singletons. Input material: PBMCs. Receptors originate from a man between 18 and 29 years old in good health and CMV-seropositive.

This clone has a single count. The chain carries TRBV4-1 and TRBJ2-1; possibly TRBD2 for D (5 bases). V was clipped by 0 bases and J by 1 base, with 13 bases between them. The CDR3 has 17 residues. Germline loops: CDR1 MGHRA, CDR2 YSYEKL. The chain's CDR3 is CASSQDRSSRSYNEQFF. CDR3 bases: TGCGCCAGCAGCCAAGATCGGTCTAGCAGGTCCTACAATGAGCAGTTCTTC.

The chain carries TRBV4-2 and TRBJ2-3, with TRBD1 matching over 11 bases. The CDR3 contains 16 residues. J gave up 11 bases and V 0 bases, and 10 bases lay outside the gene matches. Per the germline V gene, CDR1 is LGHNA and CDR2 is YNFKEQ. DNA of the CDR3: TGTGCCAGCAGCCAAGAGCGGGACAGGGGGACGGTCGAGCAGTATTTT. Translated: CASSQERDRGTVEQYF.

The J gene is TRBJ2-5, the V gene TRBV4-1; 7 bases are a match to TRBD1. The CDR3 length is 16 residues. V trimming: 2 bases; J trimming: 2 bases; junction bases outside the gene matches: 8. Germline assignment: CDR1 MGHRA and CDR2 YSYEKL. The CDR3 loop reads CASSQTLDRAQETQYF. The CDR3 DNA follows: TGCGCCAGCAGCCAAACTTTAGACAGGGCGCAAGAGACCCAGTACTTC.

The V and J genes are TRBV30 and TRBJ2-3, with TRBD1 matching over 9 bases. The CDR3 consists of 16 residues. The J segment lost 5 bases and the V segment lost 3 bases, leaving 12 bases of the junction unmatched. Germline CDR1 is GTSNPN and CDR2 is SVGIG (reference sequence). CDR3 nucleotide sequence: TGTGCCTGGAGCAATCCGGGACAGGGAAAAGGAGATACGCAGTATTTT. Translated: CAWSNPGQGKGDTQYF.

J is TRBJ1-2 and V is TRBV7-9; no clear D gene. Germline V gene lookup returns CDR1 SEHNR and CDR2 FQNEAQ (reference sequence). This CDR3 region has 12 residues. Between the trimmed V and J ends, which lost 2 bases and 2 bases, there was a span of 3 bases. This CDR3 reads CASSLQNYGYTF. DNA for the CDR3: TGTGCCAGCAGCTTACAGAACTATGGCTACACCTTC.

CDR3 protein: CASSLGTSGQETQYF. The CDR3 nucleotides are TGTGCCAGCAGCTTAGGGACTAGCGGACAAGAGACCCAGTACTTC. The chain employs TRBV11-2 and TRBJ2-5, with 10 bases lining up with TRBD2. This CDR3 comprises 15 residues. The junction had 1 base not matched to a gene; V was cut back by 1 base and J by 2 bases. Germline V gene data show CDR1 as SGHAT and CDR2 as FQNNGV.

CDR3 in amino acids: CSVEEEQGIPYYGYTF. In nucleotides, the CDR3 is TGCAGCGTTGAAGAGGAACAGGGGATCCCCTATTATGGCTACACCTTC. The chain joins TRBV29-1 to TRBJ1-2; 7 positions agree with TRBD1. Trimming removed 0 bases from V and 5 bases from J; junction bases left unmatched: 12. The CDR3 extends over 16 amino acids. Germline CDR1 is SQVTM and CDR2 is ANQGSEA.

The chain joins TRBV15 to TRBJ2-1, with TRBD1 matching 7 bases. With 4 bases clipped from V and 8 bases from J, the junction kept 2 bases outside the gene matches. From germline, CDR1 is LNHNV and CDR2 YYDKDF (reference sequence). The CDR3 sequence is 12 residues long. The CDR3 coding sequence is TGTGCCACCAGCACAACAGGGGATGAGCAGTTCTTC. This sequence encodes CATSTTGDEQFF.

The chain has TRBV6-6 and TRBJ2-3; perhaps TRBD1 as D (5 bases). This CDR3 has 13 amino acids. Between the trimmed V and J ends, which lost 6 bases and 5 bases, there was a span of 12 bases. Germline V gene data show CDR1 as MNHNY and CDR2 as SVGAGI (reference sequence). CDR3 DNA: TGTGCCAGCAGACCCCCAGGGTTAGATACGCAGTATTTT. This sequence encodes CASRPPGLDTQYF.

This rearrangement joins TRBV27 to TRBJ1-2; D not resolved. V dropped 8 bases and J dropped 7 bases, with 11 bases sitting between them. This CDR3 has 11 residues. The germline V gene has CDR1 MNHEY and CDR2 SMNVEV (reference sequence). This CDR3 reads CASGRAAGYTF. The CDR3 bases are TGTGCCAGCGGGAGGGCAGCTGGCTACACCTTC.

V is TRBV6-5 and J is TRBJ1-6, with 7 bases identical to TRBD1. Germline V gene lookup returns CDR1 MNHEY and CDR2 SVGAGI. There are 15 residues in the CDR3. Germline trimming cut 0 bases from V and 8 bases from J; bases unmatched to any gene: 4. The CDR3 here is CASSYSTGNHSPLHF. DNA of the CDR3: TGTGCCAGCAGTTACTCGACAGGGAACCATTCACCCCTCCACTTT.

The chain links TRBV2 to TRBJ1-2; D call uncertain. The germline V gene has CDR1 SNHLY and CDR2 FYNNEI. This CDR3 spans 15 amino acids. V was clipped by 8 bases and J by 6 bases, with 22 bases between them. CDR3 in amino acids: CASGGVVSYLDGYTF. The CDR3, as DNA: TGTGCCAGCGGCGGCGTGGTGAGCTACCTAGATGGCTACACCTTC.

The genes are TRBV30 and TRBJ1-3; 7 bases are a match to TRBD1. This CDR3 spans 13 amino acids. With V trimmed by 1 base and J by 4 bases, 1 base remained unmatched. Germline CDR1 GTSNPN, CDR2 SVGIG (reference sequence). The CDR3 nucleotides are TGTGCCTGGAGTGAGGACAGGGGAAACACCATATATTTT. It translates to CAWSEDRGNTIYF.

V and J are TRBV27 and TRBJ2-2, with 10 bases matching TRBD2. CDR1 is MNHEY and CDR2 is SMNVEV in the germline V gene (reference sequence). The CDR3 has 16 amino acids. Trimming cost V 1 base and J 4 bases; bases outside gene matches: 3. CDR3: CASSLLAGGPTGELFF. The CDR3 coding sequence is TGTGCCAGCAGTTTATTAGCGGGGGGACCCACCGGGGAGCTGTTTTTT.

The chain is built from TRBV30 and TRBJ1-1, with D possibly being TRBD1 (6 bases). The CDR3 has 15 residues. In germline, CDR1 is GTSNPN, CDR2 SVGIG (reference sequence). V lost 1 base and J 0 bases, leaving 12 bases between the germline ends. CDR3 nucleotides: TGTGCCTGGAGTGGGACAGTTATTTTGAACACTGAAGCTTTCTTT. Protein: CAWSGTVILNTEAFF.

The chain links TRBV4-1 to TRBJ1-1; 11 bases are a match to TRBD1. Germline V gene data show CDR1 as MGHRA and CDR2 as YSYEKL. J gave up 4 bases and V 4 bases, and 5 bases lay outside the gene matches. The CDR3 length is 15 residues. DNA of the CDR3: TGCGCCAGCAGCCGACCCGGGACAGGGGGCACTGAAGCTTTCTTT. It yields the protein CASSRPGTGGTEAFF.

A few counts support this clone. The V gene is TRBV19, the J gene TRBJ2-1, with 8 nucleotides matching TRBD2. Germline CDR1 is LNHDA and CDR2 is SQIVND (reference sequence). The CDR3 has 14 residues. V lost 3 bases and J lost 5; bases outside the gene matches: 3. The DNA of the CDR3 is TGTGCCAGTAGTATTTGGCGGGGGGACAATGAGCAGTTCTTC. Its translation is CASSIWRGDNEQFF. Full variable domain (remainder filled in from reference TRBV19 and TRBJ2-1): DGGITQSPKYLFRKEGQNVTLSCEQNLNHDAMYWYRQDPGQGLRLIYYSQIVNDFQKGDIAEGYSVSREKKESFPLTVTSAQKNPTAFYLCASSIWRGDNEQFFGPGTRLTVL.

This clone has just a few counts. This chain joins TRBV5-1 and TRBJ2-3, with D unclear. The ends were cut back, 0 bases at V and 2 bases at J, with 4 bases in the middle. Germline V lookup: CDR1 SGHRS, CDR2 YFSETQ. This CDR3 contains 13 residues. Here the CDR3 reads CASSLVATDTQYF. The CDR3 DNA reads as TGCGCCAGCAGCTTGGTAGCCACAGATACGCAGTATTTT.

This chain links TRBV6-1 with TRBJ1-1; D unclear. The V and J ends lost 3 bases and 1 base respectively, with 9 bases between them. The CDR3 is 14 residues long. In germline, CDR1 is MNHNS, CDR2 SASEGT. This CDR3 is CASSERLSNTEAFF. DNA for the CDR3: TGTGCCAGCAGTGAGCGCCTATCGAACACTGAAGCTTTCTTT.

V and J are TRBV2 and TRBJ2-1; no clear D gene. V lost 6 bases and J lost 0, with 9 bases in between. The CDR3 has 14 residues. Germline V gene sequence: CDR1 SNHLY, CDR2 FYNNEI. The CDR3 DNA sequence: TGTGCCAGCAGATCGCTCGGCTCCTACAATGAGCAGTTCTTC. Residues: CASRSLGSYNEQFF. The full variable domain, in which reference TRBV2 and TRBJ2-1 provide the parts outside the CDR3, is EPEVTQTPSHQVTQMGQEVILRCVPISNHLYFYWYRQILGQKVEFLVSFYNNEISEKSEIFDDQFSVERPDGSNFTLKIRSTKLEDSAMYFCASRSLGSYNEQFFGPGTRLTVL.